This record covers a single TCR beta chain. Measured with immunoSEQ multiplex PCR; TCRdb has only the in-frame clones, and not every one. Here the sample spans some 130,000 clones, around 80% being singletons. This CDR3 has 14 residues. V lost 3 bases and J lost 2, with 10 bases in between. Germline-derived CDR1 and CDR2 are SEHNR and FQNEAQ (reference sequence). The entry originates in a study of blood T cell repertoires in COVID-19. Sequencing input: peripheral blood. This TCR came from an elderly man with acute or convalescent COVID-19. The chain is built from TRBV7-9 and TRBJ1-2, with TRBD1 as a possible D gene (5 bases). As DNA, the CDR3 is TGTGCCAGCAGCTTTCAGGGCACGAACTATGGCTACACCTTC. Protein product: CASSFQGTNYGYTF.